Listed below are T cell receptor beta chains from one sample, sequenced in a study of cytomegalovirus exposure and HLA in healthy donors. TCRdb's table, derived via immunoSEQ multiplex PCR, lists solely in-frame clones and lacks some. Among about 170,000 clones, 85% were seen once, and the ten largest hold 1%. The sequenced material came from PBMCs. Receptors were obtained from a boy between 2 and 10 years old in good health and CMV-seronegative. CDR3s include the opening cysteine and the closing phenylalanine or tryptophan. D genes are given only for firm matches. Size is omitted from some rows. Given values are once, few, many or a class for expanded clones.

v_call	j_call	d_call	clone_size	cdr3_nt	cdr3_aa
TRBV20-1	TRBJ2-3	.	.	TGCATCCTTTCTAGCACAGATACGCAGTATTTT	CILSSTDTQYF
TRBV7-9	TRBJ2-3	TRBD2	.	TGTGCCAGCAGCTTAGCCAGCGGGACGGATACGCAGTATTTT	CASSLASGTDTQYF
TRBV28	TRBJ2-3	TRBD2	.	TGTGCCAGCATTTCTCAGCGGGGTAGCACAGATACGCAGTATTTT	CASISQRGSTDTQYF
TRBV4-1	TRBJ2-3	TRBD2	.	TGCGCCAGCAGCCAAGTGAGGACTAGCGGATCAGATACGCAGTATTTT	CASSQVRTSGSDTQYF
TRBV15	TRBJ2-5	.	.	TGTGCCACCAGCTTACTAGAGACCCAGTACTTC	CATSLLETQYF
TRBV19	TRBJ2-2	TRBD2	.	TGTGCCAGTAGTATAGGGGGGGGAATCAACACCGGGGAGCTGTTTTTT	CASSIGGGINTGELFF
TRBV19	TRBJ2-6	.	.	TGTGCCACCAGAACAGGACGAAACTCTGGGGCCAACGTCCTGACTTTC	CATRTGRNSGANVLTF
TRBV6-4	TRBJ2-7	.	.	TGTGCCAGCAGTGACTCGCCGGTCTCCGAGCAGTACTTC	CASSDSPVSEQYF
TRBV30	TRBJ2-1	TRBD2	.	TGTGCCTGGAGTGTACGAGTAAGCGGGAGAATAAGCAATGAGCAGTTCTTC	CAWSVRVSGRISNEQFF
TRBV7-2	TRBJ1-2	.	few	TGTGCCAGCAGCTTAGGAGGGTCCGGGGGTGGCTACACCTTC	CASSLGGSGGGYTF
TRBV7-9	TRBJ2-2	.	.	TGTGCCAGCAGCGCCCTAGCGATTTACACCGGGGAGCTGTTTTTT	CASSALAIYTGELFF
TRBV7-9	TRBJ2-7	.	.	TGTGCCAGCAGCTTAGCCGGGGGGCCCTACGAGCAGTACTTC	CASSLAGGPYEQYF
TRBV2	TRBJ1-5	.	.	TGTGCCAGCACCCGGGAGACGGGAGATAATCAGCCCCAGCATTTT	CASTRETGDNQPQHF
TRBV5-6	TRBJ1-5	.	.	TGTGCCAGCAGCTCCGGACAGTTCAATCAGCCCCAGCATTTT	CASSSGQFNQPQHF
TRBV2	TRBJ1-4	TRBD1	.	TGTGCCAGCATGAACTCAGGGGGTTTTAATGAAAAACTGTTTTTT	CASMNSGGFNEKLFF
TRBV10-3	TRBJ1-4	TRBD1	.	TGTGCCATCAGCGAGTCCGGGACAGGGGACGAAAAACTGTTTTTT	CAISESGTGDEKLFF
TRBV10-3	TRBJ1-1	TRBD1	.	TGTGCCATCAGTGCTACCGGGACAGGCGACACTGAAGCTTTCTTT	CAISATGTGDTEAFF